This record covers a single TCR beta chain. Its antigen remains unknown. The sample is drawn from a study of T cell repertoires in cytomegalovirus infection. The overall study: Shared public TCR beta signatures pointed to both CMV infection and a matching HLA type. General study findings and limits: Within the response measured ex vivo, HLA-C-restricted CMV-specific TCR beta clonotypes were dominant. There were carriers of CMV plus the relevant HLA, and cumulative public TCR beta family frequency identified them.

TCRdb passed the reads through MiXCR, listing each CDR3 protein once. The table records approximately 750,000 distinct CDR3 sequences, roughly 36% of them present only once. Trimming took 3 bases from V and 11 from J, leaving 17 bases between them. Germline V gene lookup returns CDR1 SGHNT and CDR2 YYREEE (reference sequence). This CDR3 has 13 amino acids. The gene calls are TRBV5-4 and TRBJ1-1, with D tentatively TRBD1 (5 bases). This clonotype originated in a human donor in good health (CMV status not recorded). Some clones in this sample may be carry-over from other donors' samples. Sequencing was carried out using PBMCs. CDR3 DNA sequence: TGTGCCAGCAGCTCAACGAACAGGCTCGATGCTTTCTTT. As protein: CASSSTNRLDAFF.